The 3 T cell receptor beta chains below were found in one sample sequenced in a study of tumor and adjacent non-tumor tissue in lung cancer. TCRbeta libraries were built with three rounds of nested PCR, modified from ARM-PCR. TCRdb re-called the multiplex PCR reads through MiXCR, storing one row per CDR3 protein. The data contain around 120,000 distinct CDR3 sequences, about 66% of them singletons. The template was RNA from unsorted bulk tissue. Input material: lung tumor tissue. These receptors all come from a man aged 25 to 40 with non-small cell lung cancer.

As to this clonotype: An end of the junction differs from the germline gene, which may be a read error. The CDR3 loop is CSSPQGEEANTHYF. The CDR3 DNA reads as TGCAGTAGTCCGCAGGGGGAGGAGGCAAATACGCACTATTTT. The chain employs TRBV20-1 and TRBJ2-3, with TRBD1 as a possible D gene (7 bases). Per the germline V gene, CDR1 is DFQATT and CDR2 is SNEGSKA (reference sequence). The length of the CDR3 is 14 residues.

V is TRBV20-1 and J is TRBJ2-4, with D unclear. V lost 6 bases to trimming and J lost 8 bases, with 26 bases between them. The CDR3 extends over 16 amino acids. Germline assignment: CDR1 DFQATT and CDR2 SNEGSKA (reference sequence). The CDR3 DNA reads TGCAGTGCCCCAGCTACGTCCAGCGCTCCGTCGGACATTCAGTACTTC. It encodes CSAPATSSAPSDIQYF.

The table lists this clonotype with many counts. The genes are TRBV12-3 or TRBV12-4 and TRBJ2-3; D tentatively reads TRBD1 or TRBD2 (7 bases each). Trimming cost V 5 bases and J 6 bases, with 21 bases left between them. The CDR3 has 16 residues. Here the CDR3 DNA reads TGTGCCAGCAGTCCCAGGGGGGGGGAGGGCTATGATACGCAGTATTTT. Protein product: CASSPRGGEGYDTQYF.